This TCR beta chain comes out of a study of blood T cell repertoires in COVID-19 (dated by TCRdb to about 2020). Regarding the study in general: Collaborator samples came from the United States, Italy and Spain and covered acute and convalescent phases of COVID-19. The material from the prospective study consisted of cDNA or gDNA derived from T cells, B-cell-depleted T cells, or PBMCs. HLA class I and class II types, where available, came from metadata supplied by the sample provider rather than from assay-based typing. The samples were drawn from two sources: the first 160 participants of the ongoing ImmuneRACE study, and over 950 subjects contributed by 6 global collaborators. Deeply sampled blood TCRbeta repertoires from subjects exposed to, actively infected with, or recovered from COVID-19 were included in the dataset. The repertoires were made available in a free public database intended to serve as a resource for research on the immune response to SARS-CoV-2. The sample metadata nearly always contained a de-identified subject ID, COVID-19 status, age in years and sex.

The immunoSEQ Assay, a bias-controlled multiplex PCR, was used to amplify TCRbeta CDR3 regions from genomic DNA. The authors' analysis ran thus. Nucleated cell counts per sample were estimated from amplification of reference gene primers within the assay. To quantify the absolute abundance of each unique TCRbeta CDR3 rearrangement, sequence reads were collapsed and filtered. For each sample, productive Simpson clonality was calculated as the square root of Simpson's diversity index across productive rearrangements. In TCRdb, the immuneACCESS table is reduced to in-frame sequences with V and J assigned. These tables do not hold every clone; where another copy was compared, an unresolved V gene accounts for under half, and the others remain unexplained. That table is the source of V, J and clone size, and D and trimming were worked out from the DNA. In all, the sample holds about 40,000 clones, and over 70% of those were seen once. The ten biggest clones cover around 9.6% of the sample.

For this clone: What this receptor recognizes is not known. The record has no base qualities; no much larger clone is one base away.

The CDR3, from cysteine to phenylalanine, totals 16 residues. Just the 48-base CDR3 DNA is kept, in frame starting at base 1. From a lookup of the germline V gene, CDR1 and CDR2 are SGHTA and FQGNSA. V is cut back by 4 bases and J by 6 bases, with 4 bases in the junction unmatched. Whole blood was collected in K2EDTA tubes by collaborating institutions according to the institutions' own protocols. For TCRbeta analysis, collaborators shipped samples in one of three forms: frozen whole blood, isolated PBMCs, or DNA extracted from either of those sample types. Results the study describes overall, beyond this receptor: The amount of clinical and demographic metadata varied by source and participant and was provided uncurated.

The chain couples TRBV7-2 to TRBJ2-3; 16 central nucleotides agree with TRBD2. This TCR was sampled from a human donor in a cohort sampled during active COVID-19. Source material: peripheral blood. CDR3 region: CASSSGTSGRGDTQYF. The DNA is TGTGCCAGCAGCTCCGGGACTAGCGGGAGGGGGGATACGCAGTATTTT. The full variable domain, with segments outside the CDR3 supplied by the reference TRBV7-2 and TRBJ2-3 proteins, appears as GAGVSQSPSNKVTEKGKDVELRCDPISGHTALYWYRQSLGQGLEFLIYFQGNSAPDKSGLPSDRFSAERTGGSVSTLTIQRTQQEDSAVYLCASSSGTSGRGDTQYFGPGTRLTVL.